Included here is one T cell receptor (beta chain) sequence, with context. Indicated time point: patch test 2, 6 weeks after DPC sensitization. Noted treatment: therapeutic diphenylcyclopropenone sensitization with weekly scalp DPC. The entry originates in a study of human T cells and chemical hapten exposure. TCRdb passed the RACE reads through MiXCR, listing each CDR3 protein once. Found here are about 400,000 distinct CDR3 sequences, about 6% of them singletons; the top ten hold more than 5.5%. The starting material was whole blood, obtained in connection with sensitization to the hapten diphenylcyclopropenone (DPC). The TCR originated in a woman aged 18 to 35 with alopecia areata. Some clones in this sample may be carry-over from other donors' samples.

In DNA, the CDR3 is TGTGCCAGCAGCCCGGCCGGAAAACAGGGGTCTCCCTACGAGCAGTACTTC. Encoded protein: CASSPAGKQGSPYEQYF. J is TRBJ2-7 and V is TRBV7-9; 7 nucleotides match TRBD1. The CDR3 extends over 17 amino acids. CDR1 is SEHNR, CDR2 FQNEAQ, per germline (reference sequence). V shed 5 bases and J 2 bases; nucleotides not matched to a gene: 15.